This TCR beta chain appears in the sequencing data of a study of blood T cells in healthy people across ages. General study points: Measured against age, TCR beta diversity per million T cells decreased in a roughly linear manner.

As to this clonotype: Its specificity is not known.

CDR3 size: 17 residues. V lost 5 bases, J lost 3 bases, and 17 bases lay in between. Germline V gene lookup returns CDR1 MNHEY and CDR2 SVGAGI. Through a sample-barcoded 5' primer and a J-beta primer mix, a second PCR was run for roughly 6 to 12 cycles. TCRdb analysed the 5' RACE reads with MiXCR anew, one entry per CDR3 protein. The sample has about 640,000 distinct CDR3 sequences, about 53% seen once. This TCR was recovered from a man in his 60s in good health. The chain joins TRBV6-5 to TRBJ1-6; tentative D call: TRBD1 (6 bases). The specimen sequenced was blood. CDR3 amino acids: CASSPDRLTVYNSPLHF. The CDR3 nucleotides are TGTGCCAGCAGTCCCGACAGGTTGACGGTCTATAATTCACCCCTCCACTTT.